The 26 T cell receptor beta chains below were found in one sample sequenced in a study of CD8 T cells in ankylosing spondylitis. A single record per CDR3 protein comes from TCRdb applying MiXCR to the 5' RACE reads. This sample yields around 250,000 distinct CDR3 sequences, of which around 10% are seen a single time; 6% to 8.5% belongs to the top ten. The specimen sequenced was blood, either unsorted or a sorted T cell fraction (not recorded which). The receptor source for this set is a male donor with ankylosing spondylitis or in good health (not recorded which).

This clonotype came up many times. The chain combines TRBV6-5 with TRBJ2-3; maybe TRBD2 (6 bases). This CDR3 region has 15 residues. The germline CDR1 and CDR2 sequences are MNHEY and SVGAGI. Trimming shortened V by 4 bases and J by 0 bases, and 11 bases separated the two germline ends. DNA for the CDR3: TGTGCCAGCAGTTTCCTCGGGACTAGCACAGATACGCAGTATTTT. As protein: CASSFLGTSTDTQYF.

This rearrangement joins TRBV2 to TRBJ2-3, with D possibly being TRBD2 (5 bases). Germline V gene data show CDR1 as SNHLY and CDR2 as FYNNEI. Trimming took 5 bases from V and 10 from J, leaving 16 bases between them. The CDR3 totals 13 residues. CDR3 residues: CASSPADPEPQYF. In nucleotides, the CDR3 is TGTGCCAGCAGTCCAGCGGACCCCGAGCCGCAGTATTTT.

This clonotype was detected ten times or more. The chain combines TRBV29-1 with TRBJ2-7; 9 bases are a match to TRBD1. V lost 7 bases to trimming and J lost 3 bases; unmatched junction nucleotides: 7. CDR1 is SQVTM and CDR2 is ANQGSEA in the germline V gene. This CDR3 is built from 13 residues. The CDR3 protein is CSAGQGPDYEQYF. The CDR3 nucleotides read TGCAGCGCTGGACAGGGGCCGGACTACGAGCAGTACTTC.

At least ten counts were recorded for this clonotype. The chain is built from TRBV5-1 and TRBJ1-2; D is unclear. Deletions cut 5 bases from V and 2 bases from J, with 10 bases between. Germline loops: CDR1 SGHRS, CDR2 YFSETQ. This CDR3 spans 13 amino acids. The chain's CDR3 is CASRKDRNYGYTF. The CDR3 DNA sequence: TGCGCCAGCAGAAAGGACCGGAACTATGGCTACACCTTC.

This clonotype has at least ten counts. The J gene is TRBJ2-3, the V gene TRBV4-1; 15 bases line up with TRBD2. Germline V gene sequence: CDR1 MGHRA, CDR2 YSYEKL. J gave up 3 bases and V 2 bases, and 6 bases lay outside the gene matches. CDR3 length equals 18 residues. CDR3 sequence: CASSQQLGLAGGTDTQYF. Here the CDR3 DNA reads TGCGCCAGCAGCCAACAACTCGGACTAGCGGGGGGGACAGATACGCAGTATTTT.

The CDR3, as DNA: TGTGCCAGCAGCAATAGGCCGGAGACCCAGTACTTC. Protein product: CASSNRPETQYF. The chain links TRBV7-6 to TRBJ2-5; no clear D gene. This CDR3 spans 12 amino acids. Trimming shortened V by 5 bases and J by 5 bases, and 9 bases separated the two germline ends. The germline CDR1 and CDR2 sequences are SGHVS and FNYEAQ.

The sample holds many counts of this clonotype. The chain carries TRBV20-1 and TRBJ2-3; 9 nucleotides line up with TRBD2. Germline assignment: CDR1 DFQATT and CDR2 SNEGSKA (reference sequence). V lost 0 bases to trimming and J lost 2 bases; unmatched junction nucleotides: 6. The CDR3 consists of 16 residues. CDR3 protein: CSARDLASGDTDTQYF. The CDR3 DNA is TGCAGTGCTAGAGATCTGGCTAGCGGGGACACAGATACGCAGTATTTT.

The chain joins TRBV7-2 to TRBJ2-3; D remains unclear. The CDR3 extends over 13 amino acids. Germline CDR1 reads SGHTA; CDR2 reads FQGNSA. Trimming shortened V by 0 bases and J by 3 bases, and 4 bases separated the two germline ends. The DNA of the CDR3 is TGTGCCAGCAGCTTAGCCTGGACAGATACGCAGTATTTT. Translating it yields CASSLAWTDTQYF.

This clonotype was found many times. V usage is TRBV12-3 or TRBV12-4 and J usage is TRBJ1-2; the D is unclear. The CDR3 sequence is 13 residues long. V gave up 6 bases and J gave up 6 bases, with 14 bases separating them. The CDR3 DNA sequence: TGTGCCAGCAGCACCGGCAGGAAGAATGGCTACACCTTC. This gives the protein CASSTGRKNGYTF.

The sample holds a few counts of this clonotype. The V call is TRBV2, the J call TRBJ1-5; the D gene is possibly TRBD1 (6 bases). Germline V gene lookup returns CDR1 SNHLY and CDR2 FYNNEI. Trimming removed 1 base from V and 4 bases from J, with 11 bases in between. The CDR3 length is 15 residues. The CDR3 coding sequence is TGTGCCAGCAGTGAAGGCAGGGGCCGAAATCAGCCCCAGCATTTT. The encoded protein is CASSEGRGRNQPQHF. Full variable domain (remainder filled in from reference TRBV2 and TRBJ1-5): EPEVTQTPSHQVTQMGQEVILRCVPISNHLYFYWYRQILGQKVEFLVSFYNNEISEKSEIFDDQFSVERPDGSNFTLKIRSTKLEDSAMYFCASSEGRGRNQPQHFGDGTRLSIL.

At least ten counts were recorded for this clonotype. The genes are TRBV7-7 and TRBJ2-2, with no clear D. Trimming took 2 bases from V and 3 from J, leaving 7 bases between them. Per germline, CDR1 SSHAT and CDR2 FNYEAQ (reference sequence). This CDR3 has 14 amino acids. The CDR3 loop is CASSLNGYTGELFF. The CDR3 DNA is TGTGCCAGCAGCTTAAACGGATACACCGGGGAGCTGTTTTTT.

Concerning this clonotype: A much larger clone sits a single nucleotide away, making a read error possible. J is TRBJ2-1 and V is TRBV9; 12 bases are a match to TRBD1. This CDR3 contains 15 residues. Germline lookup yields CDR1 SGDLS and CDR2 YYNGEE. DNA for the CDR3: TGTGCCAGCAGCGCTCACGGGACAGGGGGCAATCAGCAGTTCTTC. Protein product: CASSAHGTGGNQQFF.

Ten or more counts support this clonotype. This chain uses TRBV5-5 with TRBJ1-4; D gene ambiguous. V lost 1 base, J lost 3 bases, and 7 bases lay in between. Germline V CDR1 and CDR2: SGHKS, YYEKEE (reference sequence). The CDR3 runs to 14 residues. The CDR3 DNA sequence: TGTGCCAGCAGCTTGTGGCGGTCTAATGAAAAACTGTTTTTT. This translates into CASSLWRSNEKLFF. Full variable domain (remainder filled in from reference TRBV5-5 and TRBJ1-4): DAGVTQSPTHLIKTRGQQVTLRCSPISGHKSVSWYQQVLGQGPQFIFQYYEKEERGRGNFPDRFSARQFPNYSSELNVNALLLGDSALYLCASSLWRSNEKLFFGSGTQLSVL.

This clonotype was counted ten times or more. This chain links TRBV10-3 with TRBJ2-1, with 14 bases that match TRBD2. Per the germline V gene, CDR1 is ENHRY and CDR2 is SYGVKD. The trim removed 7 bases at V and 3 bases at J, leaving 8 bases unmatched. This CDR3 region has 17 residues. This CDR3 reads CAITEGLAGDGYNEQFF. CDR3 DNA: TGTGCCATCACCGAGGGACTAGCGGGAGATGGCTACAATGAGCAGTTCTTC.

This clonotype was detected ten times or more. The chain carries TRBV29-1 and TRBJ2-1; D perhaps matches TRBD1 (5 bases). The CDR3 runs 11 residues. Germline assignment: CDR1 SQVTM and CDR2 ANQGSEA. V lost 7 bases to trimming and J lost 8 bases, with 12 bases between them. The CDR3 sequence is CSGGQGHEQFF. The CDR3 bases are TGCAGCGGCGGTCAGGGCCATGAGCAGTTCTTC.

In this sample, this clonotype turned up many times. The chain employs TRBV6-5 and TRBJ2-2; 8 nucleotides align to TRBD1. The V gene's germline CDR1 is MNHEY and CDR2 SVGAGI. The length of the CDR3 is 17 residues. J was trimmed by 1 base and V by 2 bases; bases with no gene match: 6. This chain's CDR3 is CASSYGSGTGNTGELFF. The CDR3, as DNA: TGTGCCAGCAGTTACGGGTCCGGGACAGGGAACACCGGGGAGCTGTTTTTT.

This clonotype showed up many times. The gene calls are TRBV13 and TRBJ1-1; D is uncertain. Trimming took 3 bases from V and 11 from J, leaving 13 bases between them. Looked up from germline, CDR1 is PRHDT and CDR2 is FYEKMQ (reference sequence). The CDR3 runs to 12 residues. The CDR3 reads CASSFNSLVAFF. As DNA, the CDR3 is TGTGCCAGCAGCTTTAACAGTCTGGTTGCTTTCTTT.

In its sample, this clonotype was seen many times. V gene TRBV6-1 combines with J gene TRBJ1-4; possible D gene TRBD1, 6 bases. This CDR3 region has 15 residues. Germline CDR1 reads MNHNS; CDR2 reads SASEGT. Trimming took 6 bases from V and 1 from J, leaving 12 bases between them. The CDR3 protein is CASSPEGGTNEKLFF. In nucleotides, the CDR3 is TGTGCCAGCAGCCCAGAAGGGGGAACTAATGAAAAACTGTTTTTT.

This chain joins TRBV7-6 and TRBJ2-2; 14 bases agree with TRBD2. With V trimmed by 2 bases and J by 3 bases, 5 bases remained unmatched. Germline V gene lookup returns CDR1 SGHVS and CDR2 FNYEAQ. This CDR3 comprises 18 residues. In nucleotides, the CDR3 is TGTGCCAGCAGCTTATTGACTAGCGGGGGGGCCTACACCGGGGAGCTGTTTTTT. Amino acid sequence: CASSLLTSGGAYTGELFF.

The V call is TRBV5-1, the J call TRBJ1-2; D uncertain. V was cut by 0 bases and J by 6 bases, with 9 bases left in between. Germline CDR1 SGHRS, CDR2 YFSETQ. The CDR3 extends over 13 amino acids. CDR3 loop: CASSLGAGDGYTF. The CDR3 DNA reads TGCGCCAGCAGCTTGGGAGCAGGCGATGGCTACACCTTC.

Concerning this clonotype: The junction does not match germline at one end; this may be a read error. The chain uses TRBV13 and TRBJ2-1; 9 bases align to TRBD2. The CDR3 contains 15 residues. Germline CDR1 PRHDT, CDR2 FYEKMQ (reference sequence). The CDR3 bases are TGTACCAGCAGCTTAGTGGCGGGGGGGCCTCGGCGGCAGTTCTTC. Its protein is CTSSLVAGGPRRQFF.

This clonotype was counted many times. This chain uses TRBV5-1 with TRBJ2-5; no clear D gene. The CDR3 has 12 residues. The germline CDR1 and CDR2 sequences are SGHRS and YFSETQ. Trimming took off 0 bases at V and 3 bases at J, with 3 bases between the two ends. CDR3 loop: CASSLAKETQYF. CDR3 sequence (DNA): TGCGCCAGCAGCTTGGCTAAAGAGACCCAGTACTTC.

This clonotype was picked up many times. The rearrangement uses TRBV12-3 or TRBV12-4 and TRBJ2-7; 14 nucleotides line up with TRBD2. Losses at the gene ends were 4 bases for V and 4 bases for J; bases not matched to a gene: 6. This CDR3 spans 16 amino acids. The CDR3 region has the DNA TGTGCCAGCAGTTCGACAGGGACTAGCGGGGGTTACGAGCAGTACTTC. It specifies CASSSTGTSGGYEQYF.

Many counts were recorded for this clonotype. This sequence joins TRBV20-1 and TRBJ2-1, with 7 bases matching TRBD2. The CDR3 totals 14 residues. The germline V gene encodes CDR1 DFQATT and CDR2 SNEGSKA (reference sequence). The junction had 11 bases not matched to a gene; V was cut back by 7 bases and J by 5 bases. The CDR3, as DNA: TGCAGTGAATTCGAGGCGGGAGCCAACAATGAGCAGTTCTTC. This gives the protein CSEFEAGANNEQFF.

This clonotype has at least ten counts. This rearrangement joins TRBV12-3 or TRBV12-4 to TRBJ1-6; D gene uncertain. The CDR3 extends over 12 amino acids. V lost 6 bases and J 7 bases, leaving 7 bases between the germline ends. Here the CDR3 reads CASRQRNSPLHF. CDR3 coding DNA: TGTGCCAGCAGGCAGAGGAATTCACCCCTCCACTTT.

The chain recombines TRBV5-1 with TRBJ1-1, with unresolved D. The V gene's germline CDR1 is SGHRS and CDR2 YFSETQ. The V and J ends lost 4 bases and 1 base respectively, with 8 bases between them. The CDR3 consists of 13 residues. As DNA, the CDR3 is TGCGCCAGCAGCGGCCCCTCGAACACTGAAGCTTTCTTT. It translates to CASSGPSNTEAFF.